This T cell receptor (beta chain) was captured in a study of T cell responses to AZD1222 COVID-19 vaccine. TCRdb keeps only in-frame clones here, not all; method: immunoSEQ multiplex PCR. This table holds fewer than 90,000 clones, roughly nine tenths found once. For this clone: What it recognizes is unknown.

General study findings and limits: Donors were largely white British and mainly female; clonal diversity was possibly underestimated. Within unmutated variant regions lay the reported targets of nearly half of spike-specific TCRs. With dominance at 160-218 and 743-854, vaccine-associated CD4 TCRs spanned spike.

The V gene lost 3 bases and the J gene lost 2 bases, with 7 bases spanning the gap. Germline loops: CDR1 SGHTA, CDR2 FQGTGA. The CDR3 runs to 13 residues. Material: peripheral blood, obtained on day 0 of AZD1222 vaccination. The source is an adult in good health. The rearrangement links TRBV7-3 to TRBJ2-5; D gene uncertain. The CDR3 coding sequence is TGTGCCAGCAGCTTTACAAAACAAGAGACCCAGTACTTC. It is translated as CASSFTKQETQYF. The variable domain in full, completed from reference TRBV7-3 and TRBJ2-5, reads GAGVSQTPSNKVTEKGKYVELRCDPISGHTALYWYRQSLGQGPEFLIYFQGTGAADDSGLPNDRFFAVRPEGSVSTLKIQRTERGDSAVYLCASSFTKQETQYFGPGTRLLVL.